A single TCR beta chain is shown here with its context. This clone came up once. This clone's antigen is unknown. Within one base of it there is no much larger clone, and no base qualities were kept. One collaborating source in Seattle enrolled patients while the patients were actively infected and followed the patients over time throughout the course of disease. Whole blood was collected in K2EDTA tubes by collaborating institutions according to the institutions' own protocols. Collaborator samples were shipped for TCRbeta analysis as frozen whole blood, isolated PBMCs, or DNA extracted from either sample type. TCRbeta CDR3 regions were amplified from genomic DNA by means of the immunoSEQ Assay, a bias-controlled multiplex PCR. The original pipeline was this. Within the assay, amplification of reference gene primers was used to estimate how many nucleated cells each sample contained. Sequence reads were collapsed and filtered to measure the absolute abundance of every unique TCRbeta CDR3 rearrangement. For each sample, productive Simpson clonality was calculated as the square root of Simpson's diversity index over productive rearrangements. TCRdb's version of the immuneACCESS table is confined to in-frame rearrangements and falls short of the full clone set. An unresolved V gene accounts for under half of the shortfall where checked; the remainder is of unknown origin. V and J calls and clone size are copied from that table; D and trimming were computed from the DNA. The sample profile shows over 150,000 clones; roughly 89% of them were found once. The biggest ten clones account for approximately 12% of the sample.

The entry originates in a study of blood T cell repertoires in COVID-19 (TCRdb year 2020). Context from the whole study: Samples from collaborators originated in the United States, Italy and Spain and spanned both the acute and convalescent phases of COVID-19. The material from the prospective study consisted of cDNA or gDNA derived from T cells, B-cell-depleted T cells, or PBMCs. The repertoires were made available in a free public database intended to serve as a resource for research on the immune response to SARS-CoV-2. The sample metadata nearly always contained a de-identified subject ID, COVID-19 status, age in years and sex. Deeply sampled blood TCRbeta repertoires from subjects exposed to, actively infected with, or recovered from COVID-19 were included in the dataset. Where HLA class I and class II types were available, the types were taken from metadata supplied by the sample provider, not from assay-based typing. The samples were drawn from two sources: the first 160 participants of the ongoing ImmuneRACE study, and over 950 subjects contributed by 6 global collaborators. What the authors observed across the whole study: The amount of clinical and demographic metadata varied by source and participant and was provided uncurated.

The germline V gene (reference sequence) provides CDR1 LGHDT and CDR2 YNNKEL. The CDR3 runs 15 amino acids, cysteine and phenylalanine included. The read is trimmed to its CDR3 DNA, 45 bases read in frame from base 1. V and J are trimmed by 1 base and 6 bases, and the gene matches miss 6 bases of the junction. The rearranged segments are TRBV3-1 (or the pseudogene TRBV3-2) and TRBJ2-5, with 9 bases aligning to TRBD2. This TCR came from a woman in her sixties or seventies with COVID-19, enrolled during active disease. Source material: peripheral blood. In nucleotides, the sequence is TGTGCCAGCAGCCAAGTTGGCGGGAGGGCCAAGACCCAGTACTTC. Its translation reads: CASSQVGGRAKTQYF.